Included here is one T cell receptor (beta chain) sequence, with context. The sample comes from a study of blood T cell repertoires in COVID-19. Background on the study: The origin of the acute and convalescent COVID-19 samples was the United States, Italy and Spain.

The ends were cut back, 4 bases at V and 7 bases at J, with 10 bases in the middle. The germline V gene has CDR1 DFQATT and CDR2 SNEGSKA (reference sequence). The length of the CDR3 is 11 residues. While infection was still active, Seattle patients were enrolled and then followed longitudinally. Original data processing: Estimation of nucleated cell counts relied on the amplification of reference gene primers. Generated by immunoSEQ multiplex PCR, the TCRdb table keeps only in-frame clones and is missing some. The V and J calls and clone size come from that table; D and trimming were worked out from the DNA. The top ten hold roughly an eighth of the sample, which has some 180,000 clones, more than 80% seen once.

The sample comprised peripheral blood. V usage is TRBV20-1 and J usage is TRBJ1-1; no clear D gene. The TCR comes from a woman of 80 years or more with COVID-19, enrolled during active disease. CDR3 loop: CSATSGYEAFF. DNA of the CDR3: TGCAGTGCTACCTCAGGATATGAAGCTTTCTTT.